This T cell receptor (beta chain) appears in the sequencing data of a study of identical twins. The V segment lost 1 base and the J segment 0 bases; nucleotides outside the gene matches: 1. The CDR3 has 14 amino acids. Germline V gene sequence: CDR1 SGHRS, CDR2 YFSETQ. This clonotype turned up a few times. In TCRdb, the 5' RACE reads were re-called with MiXCR into one record per CDR3 protein. The sample includes hundreds of thousands of distinct CDR3 sequences, 8% to 9% of them seen just once. These data were likewise used in another study, on yellow fever vaccine responses in identical twins.

Sample: memory (CD45RO+) T cells sorted from blood. V and J are TRBV5-1 and TRBJ2-7; 7 bases map to TRBD2. This clonotype originated in a woman younger than 35 in good health. For the CDR3, the DNA is TGCGCCAGCAGCTTGTGGGACTACTCCTACGAGCAGTACTTC. It yields the protein CASSLWDYSYEQYF.